This entry features one T cell receptor beta chain sequence. Its antigen is still unknown. This sample is part of a study of shared clonotypes between healthy human individuals. Generated by immunoSEQ multiplex PCR, the TCRdb table keeps only in-frame clones and is missing some. The profile shows 650,000 to 800,000 clones, approximately 77% of them singletons. V lost 1 base to trimming and J lost 7 bases, with 14 bases between them. Germline lookup yields CDR1 SGHAT and CDR2 FQNNGV. This CDR3 spans 15 amino acids. Study-wide findings and caveats: What naive subsets generally showed was a larger estimated richness than memory subsets showed.

Each of the donors was a healthy adult who was HIV-negative and had not had a recent acute infection or vaccination. Splitting the CD4+ cells yielded a CD45RA+ naive subset and a CD45RA-negative memory subset. This clonotype was obtained from a woman aged 25 to 39 in good health. The specimen was memory CD4+ T cells sorted from blood. Stated subset: CD45RA-negative fraction. The chain links TRBV11-2 to TRBJ2-1; maybe TRBD2 (6 bases). The CDR3 here is CASSLVGEEMNEQFF. The CDR3 DNA sequence: TGTGCCAGCAGCTTAGTGGGGGAGGAAATGAATGAGCAGTTCTTC.